This TCR beta chain was retrieved from a study of blood T cell repertoires in COVID-19. The overall study: Sites across the United States, Italy and Spain contributed samples from acute and convalescent COVID-19.

As originally analysed: Reference gene primers were amplified, and this amplification served to estimate nucleated cell counts. TCRdb's copy holds only in-frame clones and misses some; the assay was immunoSEQ multiplex PCR. V, J and clone size are taken as reported in that table, and D and trimming were inferred from the DNA itself. This table has some 35,000 clones, less than 90% appearing once. Germline CDR1 LGHDT, CDR2 YNNKEL (reference sequence). The CDR3 has 15 residues. The ends lost 1 base at V and 6 bases at J; junction bases unmatched: 4. The TCR sequence derives from a man between 65 and 80 years old with acute or convalescent COVID-19. Sequencing used peripheral blood. The rearrangement uses TRBV3-1 (or the pseudogene TRBV3-2) and TRBJ1-5; TRBD1 matches at 9 bases. CDR3 region: CASSQGTGAAQPQHF. For the CDR3, the DNA is TGTGCCAGCAGCCAAGGGACAGGGGCGGCTCAGCCCCAGCATTTT.